Listed here is a single T cell receptor (beta chain). This sample is drawn from a study of blood T cell repertoires in COVID-19. CDR1 and CDR2 (germline): SGHRS, YFSETQ. V lost 5 bases and J lost 3, with 9 bases in between. The CDR3 length is 12 residues. In the study's own analysis: Estimation of nucleated cell counts relied on the amplification of reference gene primers. This table comes from immunoSEQ multiplex PCR, and its TCRdb copy is limited to in-frame clones, with some not included. The DNA was the basis for D and trimming; V, J and clone size are from that table. The sample comprises roughly 73,000 clones, roughly 76% of which are singletons, and 20% to 25% rests with the top ten.

The TCR was taken from a woman in her 70s with acute or convalescent COVID-19. The J gene is TRBJ2-7, the V gene TRBV5-1, with D perhaps TRBD2 (6 bases). Source material: peripheral blood. CDR3: CASRSGLYEQYF. Here the CDR3 DNA reads TGCGCCAGCAGATCGGGACTCTACGAGCAGTACTTC.